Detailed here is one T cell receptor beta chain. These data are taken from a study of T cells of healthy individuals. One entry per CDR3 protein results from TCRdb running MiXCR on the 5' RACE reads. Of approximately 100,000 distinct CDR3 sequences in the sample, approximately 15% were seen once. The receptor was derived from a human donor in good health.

CDR3 sequence reads: CASSSRQGLNEQFF. The CDR3 DNA is TGTGCCAGCAGCTCCCGACAGGGGCTGAATGAGCAGTTCTTC. This rearrangement joins TRBV7-3 to TRBJ2-1, with 8 bases fitting TRBD1. Germline CDR1 is SGHTA and CDR2 is FQGTGA. This CDR3 contains 14 residues. J gave up 7 bases and V 4 bases, and 6 bases lay outside the gene matches.